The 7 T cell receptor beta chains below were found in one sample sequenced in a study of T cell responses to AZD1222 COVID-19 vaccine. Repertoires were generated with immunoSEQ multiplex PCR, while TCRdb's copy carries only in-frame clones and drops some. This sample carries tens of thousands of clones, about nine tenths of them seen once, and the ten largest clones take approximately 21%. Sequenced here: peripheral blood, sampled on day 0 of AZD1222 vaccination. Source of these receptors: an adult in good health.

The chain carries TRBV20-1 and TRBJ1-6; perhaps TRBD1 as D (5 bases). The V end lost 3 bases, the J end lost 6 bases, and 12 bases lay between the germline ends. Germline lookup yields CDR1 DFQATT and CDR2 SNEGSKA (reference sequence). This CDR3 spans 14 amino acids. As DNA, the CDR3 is TGCAGTGCTAGTCTGCCAGGGACTAATTCACCCCTCCACTTT. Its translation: CSASLPGTNSPLHF.

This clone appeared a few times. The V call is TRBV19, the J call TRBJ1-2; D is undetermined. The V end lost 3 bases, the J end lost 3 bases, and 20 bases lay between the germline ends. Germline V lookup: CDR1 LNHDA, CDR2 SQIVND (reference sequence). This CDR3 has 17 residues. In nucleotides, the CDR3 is TGTGCCAGTAGTATTTTTATCTTGAAGCAGACTTACTATGGCTACACCTTC. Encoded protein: CASSIFILKQTYYGYTF.

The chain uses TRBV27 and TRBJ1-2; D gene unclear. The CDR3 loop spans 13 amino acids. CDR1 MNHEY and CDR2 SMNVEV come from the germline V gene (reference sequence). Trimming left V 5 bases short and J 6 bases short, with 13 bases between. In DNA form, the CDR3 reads TGTGCCAGCAGTGATCGGGTTGGTGATGGCTACACCTTC. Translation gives CASSDRVGDGYTF.

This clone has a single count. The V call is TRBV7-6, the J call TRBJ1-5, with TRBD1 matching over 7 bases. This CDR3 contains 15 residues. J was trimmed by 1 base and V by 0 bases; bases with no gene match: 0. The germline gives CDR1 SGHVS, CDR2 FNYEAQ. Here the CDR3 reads CASSLATGSNQPQHF. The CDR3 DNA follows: TGTGCCAGCAGCTTAGCGACAGGGAGCAATCAGCCCCAGCATTTT. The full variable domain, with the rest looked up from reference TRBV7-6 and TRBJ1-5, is GAGVSQSPRYKVTKRGQDVALRCDPISGHVSLYWYRQALGQGPEFLTYFNYEAQQDKSGLPNDRFSAERPEGSISTLTIQRTEQRDSAMYRCASSLATGSNQPQHFGDGTRLSIL.

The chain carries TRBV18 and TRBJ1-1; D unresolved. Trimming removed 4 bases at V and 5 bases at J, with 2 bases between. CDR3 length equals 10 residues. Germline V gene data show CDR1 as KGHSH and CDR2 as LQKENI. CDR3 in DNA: TGTGCCAGCTCACAAACTGAAGCTTTCTTT. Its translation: CASSQTEAFF.

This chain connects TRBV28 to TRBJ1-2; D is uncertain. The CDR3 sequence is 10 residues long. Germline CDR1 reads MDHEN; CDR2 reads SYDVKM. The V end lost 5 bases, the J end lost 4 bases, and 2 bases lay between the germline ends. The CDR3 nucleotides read TGTGCCAGCAGTCGCTATGGCTACACCTTC. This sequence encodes CASSRYGYTF.

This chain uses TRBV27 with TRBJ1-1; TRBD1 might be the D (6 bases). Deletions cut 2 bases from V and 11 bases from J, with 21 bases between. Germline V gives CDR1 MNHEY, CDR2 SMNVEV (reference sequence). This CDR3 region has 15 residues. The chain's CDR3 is CASSLTPGTGRRAFF. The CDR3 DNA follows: TGTGCCAGCAGTTTAACCCCCGGAACAGGGCGGCGTGCTTTCTTT.